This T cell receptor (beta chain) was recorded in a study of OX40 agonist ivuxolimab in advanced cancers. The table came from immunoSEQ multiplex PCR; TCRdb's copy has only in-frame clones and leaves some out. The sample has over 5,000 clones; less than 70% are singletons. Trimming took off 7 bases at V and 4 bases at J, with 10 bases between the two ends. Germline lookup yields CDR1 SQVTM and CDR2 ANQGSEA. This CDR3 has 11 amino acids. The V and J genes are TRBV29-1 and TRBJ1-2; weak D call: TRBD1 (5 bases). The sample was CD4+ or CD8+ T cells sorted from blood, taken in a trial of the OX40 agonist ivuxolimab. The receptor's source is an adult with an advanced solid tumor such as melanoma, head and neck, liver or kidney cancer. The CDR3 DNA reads TGCAGCGGAGGGGCGGGCTATGGCTACACCTTC. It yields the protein CSGGAGYGYTF.